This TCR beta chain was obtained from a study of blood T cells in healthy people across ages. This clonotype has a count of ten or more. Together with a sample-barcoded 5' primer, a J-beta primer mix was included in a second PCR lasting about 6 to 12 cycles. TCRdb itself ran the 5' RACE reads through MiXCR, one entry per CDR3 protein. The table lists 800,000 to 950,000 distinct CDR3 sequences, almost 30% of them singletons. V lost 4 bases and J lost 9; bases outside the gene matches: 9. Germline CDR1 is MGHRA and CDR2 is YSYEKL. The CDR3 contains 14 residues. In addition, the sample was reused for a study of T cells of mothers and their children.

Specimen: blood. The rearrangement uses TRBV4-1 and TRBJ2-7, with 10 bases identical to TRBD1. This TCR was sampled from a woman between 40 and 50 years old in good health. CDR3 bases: TGCGCCAGCAGCCGCATCCCGGGACAGGGGATGCAGTACTTC. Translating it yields CASSRIPGQGMQYF.